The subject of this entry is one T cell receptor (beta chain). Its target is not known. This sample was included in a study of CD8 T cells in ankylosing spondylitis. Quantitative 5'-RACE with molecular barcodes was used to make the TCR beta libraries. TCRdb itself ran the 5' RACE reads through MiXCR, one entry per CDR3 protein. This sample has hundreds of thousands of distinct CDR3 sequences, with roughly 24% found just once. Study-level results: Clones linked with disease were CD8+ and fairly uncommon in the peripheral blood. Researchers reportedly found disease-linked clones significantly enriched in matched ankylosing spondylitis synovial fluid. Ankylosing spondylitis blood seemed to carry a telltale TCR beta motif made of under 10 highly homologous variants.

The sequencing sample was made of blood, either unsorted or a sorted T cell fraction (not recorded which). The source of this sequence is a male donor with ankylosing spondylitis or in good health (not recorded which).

The CDR3 bases are TGCGCCAGCAGCTCGACGGATAATTCACCCCTCCACTTT. Its protein product is CASSSTDNSPLHF. The chain employs TRBV5-1 and TRBJ1-6; no definite D call. The length of the CDR3 is 13 residues. The germline V gene encodes CDR1 SGHRS and CDR2 YFSETQ. The germline V and J ends were trimmed by 3 bases and 5 bases, with 6 bases remaining between them.